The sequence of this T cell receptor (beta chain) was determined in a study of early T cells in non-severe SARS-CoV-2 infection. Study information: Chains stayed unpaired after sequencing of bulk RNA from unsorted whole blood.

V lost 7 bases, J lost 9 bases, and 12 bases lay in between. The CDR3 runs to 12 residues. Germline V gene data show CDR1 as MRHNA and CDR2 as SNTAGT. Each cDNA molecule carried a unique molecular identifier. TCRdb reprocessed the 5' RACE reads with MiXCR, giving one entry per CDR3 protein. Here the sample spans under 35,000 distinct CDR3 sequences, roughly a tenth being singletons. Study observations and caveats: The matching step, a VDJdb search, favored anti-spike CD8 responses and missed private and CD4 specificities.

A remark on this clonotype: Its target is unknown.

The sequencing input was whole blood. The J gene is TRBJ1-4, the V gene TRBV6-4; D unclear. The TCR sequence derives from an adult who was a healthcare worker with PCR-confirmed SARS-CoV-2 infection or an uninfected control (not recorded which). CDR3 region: CASNMDGKKLFF. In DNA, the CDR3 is TGTGCCAGCAATATGGACGGAAAAAAACTGTTTTTT.